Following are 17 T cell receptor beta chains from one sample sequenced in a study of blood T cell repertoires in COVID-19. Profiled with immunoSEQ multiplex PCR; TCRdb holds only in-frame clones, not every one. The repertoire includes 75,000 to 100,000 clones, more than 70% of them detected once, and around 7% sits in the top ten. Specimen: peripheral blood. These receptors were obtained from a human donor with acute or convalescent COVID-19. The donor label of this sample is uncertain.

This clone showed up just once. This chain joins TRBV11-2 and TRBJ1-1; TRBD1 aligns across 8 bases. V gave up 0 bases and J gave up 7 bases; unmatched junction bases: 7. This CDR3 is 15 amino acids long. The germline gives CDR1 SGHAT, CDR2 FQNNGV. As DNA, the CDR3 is TGTGCCAGCAGCTTAGATCTGGACAGGGCCTTTGAAGCTTTCTTT. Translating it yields CASSLDLDRAFEAFF.

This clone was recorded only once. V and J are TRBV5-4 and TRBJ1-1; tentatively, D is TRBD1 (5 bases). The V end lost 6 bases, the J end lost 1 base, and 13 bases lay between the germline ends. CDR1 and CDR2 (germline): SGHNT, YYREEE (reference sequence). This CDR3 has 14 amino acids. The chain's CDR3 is CASKPDSQNTEAFF. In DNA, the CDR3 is TGTGCCAGCAAACCTGACAGCCAGAACACTGAAGCTTTCTTT.

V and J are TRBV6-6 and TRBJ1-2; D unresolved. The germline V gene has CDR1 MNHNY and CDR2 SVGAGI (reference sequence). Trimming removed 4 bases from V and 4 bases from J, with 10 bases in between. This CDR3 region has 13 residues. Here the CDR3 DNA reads TGTGCCAGCAGTTCGGACGGACTCTATGGCTACACCTTC. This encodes CASSSDGLYGYTF.

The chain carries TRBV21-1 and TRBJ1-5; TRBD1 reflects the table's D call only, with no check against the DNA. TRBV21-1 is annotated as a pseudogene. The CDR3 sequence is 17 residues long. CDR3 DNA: TGTGCCAGCAGGAGGACAGGGTGGAGGAGGAACAATCAGCCCCAGCATTTT. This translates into CASRRTGWRRNNQPQHF.

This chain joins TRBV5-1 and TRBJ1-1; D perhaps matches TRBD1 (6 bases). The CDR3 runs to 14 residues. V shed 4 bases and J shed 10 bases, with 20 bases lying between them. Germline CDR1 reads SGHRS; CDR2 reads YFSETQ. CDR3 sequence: CASSQGSPDRGAFF. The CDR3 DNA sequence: TGCGCCAGCAGCCAGGGGAGCCCAGATAGGGGAGCTTTCTTT.

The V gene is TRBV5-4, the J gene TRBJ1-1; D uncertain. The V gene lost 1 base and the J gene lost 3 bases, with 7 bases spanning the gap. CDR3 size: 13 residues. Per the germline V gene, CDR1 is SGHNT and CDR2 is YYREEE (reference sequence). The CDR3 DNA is TGTGCCAGCAGCTTGTGGAGGGACACTGAAGCTTTCTTT. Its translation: CASSLWRDTEAFF.

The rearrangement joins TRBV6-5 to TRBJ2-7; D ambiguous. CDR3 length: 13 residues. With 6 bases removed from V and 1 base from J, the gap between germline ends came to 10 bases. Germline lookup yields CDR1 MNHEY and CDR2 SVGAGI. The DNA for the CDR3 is TGTGCCAGCAGCCTCCAAGAGTCCTACGAGCAGTACTTC. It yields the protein CASSLQESYEQYF.

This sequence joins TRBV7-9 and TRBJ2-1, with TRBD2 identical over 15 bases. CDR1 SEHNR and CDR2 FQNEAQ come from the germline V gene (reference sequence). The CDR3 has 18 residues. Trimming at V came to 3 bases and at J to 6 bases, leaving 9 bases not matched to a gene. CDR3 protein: CASSLFGTSGGTTNEQFF. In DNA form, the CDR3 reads TGTGCCAGCAGCTTGTTCGGGACTAGCGGGGGGACTACCAATGAGCAGTTCTTC.

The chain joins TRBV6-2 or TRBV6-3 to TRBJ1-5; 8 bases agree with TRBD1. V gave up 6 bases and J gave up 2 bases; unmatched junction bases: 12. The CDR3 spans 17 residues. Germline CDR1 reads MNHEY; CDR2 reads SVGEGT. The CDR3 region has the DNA TGTGCCAGCAGCCGAGGACAGGGCCGAGGCCGCAATCAGCCCCAGCATTTT. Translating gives CASSRGQGRGRNQPQHF.

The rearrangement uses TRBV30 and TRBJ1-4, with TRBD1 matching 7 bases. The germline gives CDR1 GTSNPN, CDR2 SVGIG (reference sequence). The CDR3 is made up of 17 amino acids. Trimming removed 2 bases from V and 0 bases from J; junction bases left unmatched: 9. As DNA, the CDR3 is TGTGCCTGGAGTTTGGCAGGGGGTATGTCAACTAATGAAAAACTGTTTTTT. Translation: CAWSLAGGMSTNEKLFF.

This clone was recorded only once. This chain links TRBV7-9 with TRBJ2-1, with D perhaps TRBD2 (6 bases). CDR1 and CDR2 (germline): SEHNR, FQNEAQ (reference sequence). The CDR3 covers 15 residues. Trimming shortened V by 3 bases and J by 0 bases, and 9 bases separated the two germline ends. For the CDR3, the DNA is TGTGCCAGCAGCTTCCCGGGGGACTCCTACAATGAGCAGTTCTTC. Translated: CASSFPGDSYNEQFF.

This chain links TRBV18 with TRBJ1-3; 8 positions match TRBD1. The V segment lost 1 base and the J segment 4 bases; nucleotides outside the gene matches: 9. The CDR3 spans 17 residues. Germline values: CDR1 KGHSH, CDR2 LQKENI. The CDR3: CASSPLNLRGPGNTIYF. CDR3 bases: TGTGCCAGCTCACCACTGAACCTCAGGGGGCCGGGAAACACCATATATTTT.

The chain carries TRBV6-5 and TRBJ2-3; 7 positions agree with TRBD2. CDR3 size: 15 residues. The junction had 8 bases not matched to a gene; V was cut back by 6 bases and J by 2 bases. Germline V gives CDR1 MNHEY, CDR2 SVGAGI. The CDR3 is CASSHSGAYTDTQYF. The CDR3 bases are TGTGCCAGCAGCCACAGCGGGGCCTACACAGATACGCAGTATTTT.

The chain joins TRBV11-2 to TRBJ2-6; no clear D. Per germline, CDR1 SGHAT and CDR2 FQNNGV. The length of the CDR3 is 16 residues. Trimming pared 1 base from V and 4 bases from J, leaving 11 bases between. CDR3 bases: TGTGCCAGCAGCTTAGGCTACCTTTTAGGGGCCAACGTCCTGACTTTC. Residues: CASSLGYLLGANVLTF.

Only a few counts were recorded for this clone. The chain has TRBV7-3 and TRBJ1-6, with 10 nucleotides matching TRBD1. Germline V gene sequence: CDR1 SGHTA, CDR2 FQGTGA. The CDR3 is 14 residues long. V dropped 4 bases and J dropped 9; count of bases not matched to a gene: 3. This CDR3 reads CASSSGQGISPLHF. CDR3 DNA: TGTGCCAGCAGCTCGGGACAGGGGATTTCACCCCTCCACTTT.

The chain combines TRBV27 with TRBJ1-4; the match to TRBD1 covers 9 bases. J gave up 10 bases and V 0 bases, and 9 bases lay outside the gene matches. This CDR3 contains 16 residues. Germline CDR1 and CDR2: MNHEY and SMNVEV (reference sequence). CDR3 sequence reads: CASSLSSGTGWGKLFF. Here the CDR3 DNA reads TGTGCCAGCAGTTTATCGTCCGGGACAGGGTGGGGAAAACTGTTTTTT.

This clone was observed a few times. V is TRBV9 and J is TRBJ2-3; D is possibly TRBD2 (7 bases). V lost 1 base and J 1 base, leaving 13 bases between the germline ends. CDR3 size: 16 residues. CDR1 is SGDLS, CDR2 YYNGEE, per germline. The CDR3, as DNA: TGTGCCAGCAGCGTATGGGGGGCGGGGGGCACAGATACGCAGTATTTT. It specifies CASSVWGAGGTDTQYF.